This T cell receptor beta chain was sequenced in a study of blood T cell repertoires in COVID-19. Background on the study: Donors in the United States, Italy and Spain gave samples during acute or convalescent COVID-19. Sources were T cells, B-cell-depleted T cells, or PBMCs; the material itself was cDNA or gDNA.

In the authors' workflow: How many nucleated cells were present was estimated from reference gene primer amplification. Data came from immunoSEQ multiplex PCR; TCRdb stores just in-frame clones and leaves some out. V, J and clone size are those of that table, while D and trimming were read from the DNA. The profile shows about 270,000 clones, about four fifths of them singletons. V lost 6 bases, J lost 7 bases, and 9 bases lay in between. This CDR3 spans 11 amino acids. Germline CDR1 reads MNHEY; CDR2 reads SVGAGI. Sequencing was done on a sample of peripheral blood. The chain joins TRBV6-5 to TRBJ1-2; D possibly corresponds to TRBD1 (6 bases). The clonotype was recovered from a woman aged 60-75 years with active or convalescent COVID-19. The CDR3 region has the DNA TGTGCCAGCAGCCTAGGGGGTGGCTACACCTTC. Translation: CASSLGGGYTF.